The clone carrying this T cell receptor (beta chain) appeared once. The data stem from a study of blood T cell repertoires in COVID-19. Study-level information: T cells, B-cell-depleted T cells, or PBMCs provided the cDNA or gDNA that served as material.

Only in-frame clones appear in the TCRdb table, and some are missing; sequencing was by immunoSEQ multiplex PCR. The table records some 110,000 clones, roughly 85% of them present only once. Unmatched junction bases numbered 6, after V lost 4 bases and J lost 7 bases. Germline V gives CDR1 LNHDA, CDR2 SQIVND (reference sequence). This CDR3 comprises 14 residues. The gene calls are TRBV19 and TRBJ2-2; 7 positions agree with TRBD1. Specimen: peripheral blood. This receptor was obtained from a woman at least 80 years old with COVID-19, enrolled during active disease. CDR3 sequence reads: CASSTKQGIGELFF. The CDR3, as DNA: TGTGCCAGTAGTACTAAACAGGGGATCGGGGAGCTGTTTTTT.